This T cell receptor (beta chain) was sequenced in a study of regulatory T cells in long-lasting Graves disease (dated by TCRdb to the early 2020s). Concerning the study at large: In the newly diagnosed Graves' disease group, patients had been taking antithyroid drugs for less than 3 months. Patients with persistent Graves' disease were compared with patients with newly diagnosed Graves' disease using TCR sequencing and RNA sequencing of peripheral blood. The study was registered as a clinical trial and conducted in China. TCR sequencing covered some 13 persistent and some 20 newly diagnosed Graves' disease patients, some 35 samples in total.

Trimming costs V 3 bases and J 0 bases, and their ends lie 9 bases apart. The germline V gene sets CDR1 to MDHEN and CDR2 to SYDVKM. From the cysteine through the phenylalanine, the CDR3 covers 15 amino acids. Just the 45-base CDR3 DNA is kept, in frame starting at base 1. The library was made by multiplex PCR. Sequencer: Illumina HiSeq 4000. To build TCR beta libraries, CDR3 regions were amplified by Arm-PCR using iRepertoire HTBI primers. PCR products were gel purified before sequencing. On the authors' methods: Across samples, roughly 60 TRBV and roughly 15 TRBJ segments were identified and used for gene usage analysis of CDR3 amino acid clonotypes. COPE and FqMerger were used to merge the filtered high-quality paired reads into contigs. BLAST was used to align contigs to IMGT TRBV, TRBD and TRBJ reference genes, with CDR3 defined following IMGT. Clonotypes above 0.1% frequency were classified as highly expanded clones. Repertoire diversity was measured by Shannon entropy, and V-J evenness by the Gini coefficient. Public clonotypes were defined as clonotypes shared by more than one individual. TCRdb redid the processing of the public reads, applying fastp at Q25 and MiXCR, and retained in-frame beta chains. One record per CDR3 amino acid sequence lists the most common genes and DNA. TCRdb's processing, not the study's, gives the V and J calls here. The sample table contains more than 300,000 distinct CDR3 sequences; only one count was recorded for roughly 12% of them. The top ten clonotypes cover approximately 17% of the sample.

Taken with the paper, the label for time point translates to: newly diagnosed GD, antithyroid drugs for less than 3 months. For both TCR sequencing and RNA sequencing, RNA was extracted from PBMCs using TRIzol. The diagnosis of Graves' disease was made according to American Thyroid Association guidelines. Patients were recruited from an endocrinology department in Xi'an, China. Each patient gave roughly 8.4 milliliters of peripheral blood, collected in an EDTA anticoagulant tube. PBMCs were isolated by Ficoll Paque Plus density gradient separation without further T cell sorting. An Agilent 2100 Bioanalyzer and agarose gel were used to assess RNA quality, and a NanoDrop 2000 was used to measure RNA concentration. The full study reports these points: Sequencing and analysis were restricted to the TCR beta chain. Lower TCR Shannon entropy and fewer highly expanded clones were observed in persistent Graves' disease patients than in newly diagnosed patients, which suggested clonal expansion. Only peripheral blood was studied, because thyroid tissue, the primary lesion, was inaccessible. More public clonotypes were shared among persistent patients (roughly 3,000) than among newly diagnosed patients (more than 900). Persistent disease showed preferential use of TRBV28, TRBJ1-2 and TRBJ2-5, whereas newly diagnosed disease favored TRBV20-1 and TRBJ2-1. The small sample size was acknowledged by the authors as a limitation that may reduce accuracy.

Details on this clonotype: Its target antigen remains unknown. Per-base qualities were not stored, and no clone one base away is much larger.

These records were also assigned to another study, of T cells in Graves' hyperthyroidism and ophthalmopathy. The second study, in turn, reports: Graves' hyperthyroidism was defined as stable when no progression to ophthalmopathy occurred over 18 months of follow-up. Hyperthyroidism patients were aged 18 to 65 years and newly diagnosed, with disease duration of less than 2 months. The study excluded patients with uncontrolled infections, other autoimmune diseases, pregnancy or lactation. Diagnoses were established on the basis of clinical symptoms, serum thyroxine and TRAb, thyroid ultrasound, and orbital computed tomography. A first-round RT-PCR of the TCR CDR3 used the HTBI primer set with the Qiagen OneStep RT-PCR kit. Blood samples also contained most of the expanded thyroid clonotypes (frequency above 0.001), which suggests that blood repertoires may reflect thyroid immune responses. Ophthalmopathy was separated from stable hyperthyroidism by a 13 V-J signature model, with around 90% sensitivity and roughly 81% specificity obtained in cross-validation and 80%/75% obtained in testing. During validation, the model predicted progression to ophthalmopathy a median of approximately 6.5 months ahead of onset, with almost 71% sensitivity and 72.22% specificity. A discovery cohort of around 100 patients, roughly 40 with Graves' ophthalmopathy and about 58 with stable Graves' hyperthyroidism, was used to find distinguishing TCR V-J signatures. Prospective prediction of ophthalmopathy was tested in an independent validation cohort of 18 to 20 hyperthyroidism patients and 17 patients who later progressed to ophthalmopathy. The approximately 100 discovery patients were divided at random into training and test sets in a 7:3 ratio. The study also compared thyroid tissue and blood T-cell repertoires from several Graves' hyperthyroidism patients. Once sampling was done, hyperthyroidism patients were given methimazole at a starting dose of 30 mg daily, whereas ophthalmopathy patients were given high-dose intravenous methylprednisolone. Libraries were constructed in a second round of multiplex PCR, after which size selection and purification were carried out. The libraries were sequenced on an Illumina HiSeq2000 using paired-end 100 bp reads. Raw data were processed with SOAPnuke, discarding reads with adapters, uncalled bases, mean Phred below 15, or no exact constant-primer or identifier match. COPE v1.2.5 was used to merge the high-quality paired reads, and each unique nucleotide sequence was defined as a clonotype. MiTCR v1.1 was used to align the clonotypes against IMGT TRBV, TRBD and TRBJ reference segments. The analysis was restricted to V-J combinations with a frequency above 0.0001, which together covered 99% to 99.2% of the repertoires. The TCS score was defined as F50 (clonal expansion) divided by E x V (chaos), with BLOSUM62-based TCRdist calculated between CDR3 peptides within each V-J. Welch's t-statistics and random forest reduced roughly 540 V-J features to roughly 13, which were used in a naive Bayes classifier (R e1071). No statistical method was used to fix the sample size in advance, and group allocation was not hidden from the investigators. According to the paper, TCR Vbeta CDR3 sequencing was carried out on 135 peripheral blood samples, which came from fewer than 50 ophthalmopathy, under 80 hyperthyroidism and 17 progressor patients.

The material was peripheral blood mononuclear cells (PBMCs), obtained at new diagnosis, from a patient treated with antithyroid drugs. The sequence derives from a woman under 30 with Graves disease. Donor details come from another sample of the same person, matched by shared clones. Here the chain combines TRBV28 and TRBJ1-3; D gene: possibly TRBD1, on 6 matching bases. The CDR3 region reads CASSFRTASGNTIYF. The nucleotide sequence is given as TGTGCCAGCAGTTTCCGGACAGCCTCTGGAAACACCATATATTTT.